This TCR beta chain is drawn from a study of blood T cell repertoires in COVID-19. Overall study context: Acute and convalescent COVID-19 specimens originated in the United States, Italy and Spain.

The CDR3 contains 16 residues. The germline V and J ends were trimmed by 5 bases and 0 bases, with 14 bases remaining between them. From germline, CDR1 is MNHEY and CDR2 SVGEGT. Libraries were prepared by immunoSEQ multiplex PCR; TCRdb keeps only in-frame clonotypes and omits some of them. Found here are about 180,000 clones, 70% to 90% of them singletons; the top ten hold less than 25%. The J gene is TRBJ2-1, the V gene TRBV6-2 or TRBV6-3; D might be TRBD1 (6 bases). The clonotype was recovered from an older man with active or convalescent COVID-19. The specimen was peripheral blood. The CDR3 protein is CASSTMGASSYNEQFF. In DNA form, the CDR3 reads TGTGCCAGCAGTACCATGGGGGCTAGCTCCTACAATGAGCAGTTCTTC.